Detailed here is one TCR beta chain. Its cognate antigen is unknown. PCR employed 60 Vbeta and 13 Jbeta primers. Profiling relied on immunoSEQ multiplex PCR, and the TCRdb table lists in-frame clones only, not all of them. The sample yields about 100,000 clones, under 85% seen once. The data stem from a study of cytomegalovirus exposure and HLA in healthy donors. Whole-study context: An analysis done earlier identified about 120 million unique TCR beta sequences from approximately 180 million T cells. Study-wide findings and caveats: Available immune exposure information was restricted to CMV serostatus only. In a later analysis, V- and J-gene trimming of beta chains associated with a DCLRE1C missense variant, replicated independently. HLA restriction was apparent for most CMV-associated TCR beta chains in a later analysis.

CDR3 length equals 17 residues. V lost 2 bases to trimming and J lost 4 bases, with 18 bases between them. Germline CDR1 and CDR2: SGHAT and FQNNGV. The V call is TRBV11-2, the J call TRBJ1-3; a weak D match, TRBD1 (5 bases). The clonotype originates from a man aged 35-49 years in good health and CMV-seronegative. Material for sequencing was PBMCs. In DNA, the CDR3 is TGTGCCAGCAGCTTATTCGGAGGGGCGTCGGGGGGAAACACCATATATTTT. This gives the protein CASSLFGGASGGNTIYF.